The clone carrying this T cell receptor (beta chain) has a single count. From germline, CDR1 is DFQATT and CDR2 SNEGSKA (reference sequence). This CDR3 contains 14 residues. V was cut by 5 bases and J by 3 bases, with 15 bases left in between. The entry originates in a study of T cell repertoires in cytomegalovirus infection. Study summary: Indications of both CMV infection and matching HLA type were provided by public TCR beta signatures.

TCRdb used MiXCR to reprocess the reads, holding one entry per CDR3 protein. The data show around 530,000 distinct CDR3 sequences, with 26% seen just once and roughly 13% held by the top ten. The sample was PBMCs. This clonotype was obtained from a human donor in good health (CMV status not recorded). Some clones in this sample may be carry-over from other donors' samples. The rearrangement links TRBV20-1 to TRBJ2-3; the D is unclear. CDR3 sequence reads: CSAVGRFGTDTQYF. CDR3 bases: TGCAGTGCTGTTGGGCGGTTCGGGACAGATACGCAGTATTTT.